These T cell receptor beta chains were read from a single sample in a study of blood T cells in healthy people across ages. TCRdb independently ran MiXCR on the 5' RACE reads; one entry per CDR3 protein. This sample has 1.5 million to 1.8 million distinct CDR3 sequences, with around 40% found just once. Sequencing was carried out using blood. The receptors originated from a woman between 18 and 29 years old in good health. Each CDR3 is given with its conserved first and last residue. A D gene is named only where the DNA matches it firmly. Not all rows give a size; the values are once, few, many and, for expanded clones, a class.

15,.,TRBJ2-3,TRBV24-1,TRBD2,TGTGCCACCAGTGAGAGGACTAGCGTCACAGATACGCAGTATTTT,CATSERTSVTDTQYF
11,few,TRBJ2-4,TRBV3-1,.,TGTGCCAGCAGCCAAGGACTAGTGCTGTACTTC,CASSQGLVLYF
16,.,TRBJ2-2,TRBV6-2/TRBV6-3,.,TGTGCCAGCAGTTATGGCACAGGCGACTTCACCGGGGAGCTGTTTTTT,CASSYGTGDFTGELFF
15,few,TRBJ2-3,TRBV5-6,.,TGTGCCAGCAGCTGGGGCCCGGGGCTCACAGATACGCAGTATTTT,CASSWGPGLTDTQYF
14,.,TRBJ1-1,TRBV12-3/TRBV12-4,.,TGTGCCAGCAGTTTAAAAGGGAGATACACTGAAGCTTTCTTT,CASSLKGRYTEAFF
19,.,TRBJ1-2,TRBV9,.,TGTGCCAGCAGCGTAGGGACCGACAGGAGCCGGAGAGCTAACTATGGCTACACCTTC,CASSVGTDRSRRANYGYTF
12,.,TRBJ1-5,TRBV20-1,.,TGCAGTGCTAGGGGCCTAAATCAGCCCCAGCATTTT,CSARGLNQPQHF
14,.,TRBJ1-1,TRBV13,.,TGTGCCAGCACCCACGGTGGGACGAACACTGAAGCTTTCTTT,CASTHGGTNTEAFF
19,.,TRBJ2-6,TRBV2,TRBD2,TGTGCCAGCAGTTTTTTCAGCGGGAGAGGGTTGTCTGGGGCCAACGTCCTGACTTTC,CASSFFSGRGLSGANVLTF
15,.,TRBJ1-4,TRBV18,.,TGTGCCAGCTCGCTCGTCCAGGGAGAGAAGGAAAAACTGTTTTTT,CASSLVQGEKEKLFF
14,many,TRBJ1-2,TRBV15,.,TGTGCCACCAGCAGAGATGGTTTCCCGTATGGCTACACCTTC,CATSRDGFPYGYTF
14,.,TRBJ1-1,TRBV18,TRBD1,TGTGCCAGCTCAACTGGACAGGGGACCACTGAAGCTTTCTTT,CASSTGQGTTEAFF
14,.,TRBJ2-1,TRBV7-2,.,TGTGCCAGCAGCTTTTCGGCAGGGAGGAATGAGCAGTTCTTC,CASSFSAGRNEQFF
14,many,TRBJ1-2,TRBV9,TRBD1,TGTGCCAGCAGCGTGGGACAGGGGGACTATGGCTACACCTTC,CASSVGQGDYGYTF
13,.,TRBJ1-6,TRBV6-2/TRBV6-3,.,TGTGCCAGCAGTTACGGGGAGAATTCACCCCTCCACTTT,CASSYGENSPLHF
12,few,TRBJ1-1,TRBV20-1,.,TGCAGTGCCCCAGGGACAAGGTTAGAAGCTTTCTTT,CSAPGTRLEAFF
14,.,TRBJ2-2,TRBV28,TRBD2,TGTGCCAGCAGTTTAGGACTAGCGCGGGGGGAGCTGTTTTTT,CASSLGLARGELFF
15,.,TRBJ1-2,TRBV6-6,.,TGTGCCAGCATCCTCGGCGCGGGAACTAACTATGGCTACACCTTC,CASILGAGTNYGYTF
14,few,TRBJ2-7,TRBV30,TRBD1,TGTGCCTGGAGCCGGGACAGCCGGTCATTCGAGCAGTACTTC,CAWSRDSRSFEQYF
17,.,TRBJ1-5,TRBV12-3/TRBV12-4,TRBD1,TGTGCCAGCAGTTTTAGGGGACAGGGGCTGGGCAATCAGCCCCAGCATTTT,CASSFRGQGLGNQPQHF
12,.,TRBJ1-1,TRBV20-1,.,TGCAGTCCTAGGAGGCTAAACACTGAAGCTTTCTTT,CSPRRLNTEAFF
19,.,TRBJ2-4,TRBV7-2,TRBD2,TGTGCCAGCAGCCAAGACCCTAGCGGGCTAAGTCTAGCCAAAAACATTCAGTACTTC,CASSQDPSGLSLAKNIQYF
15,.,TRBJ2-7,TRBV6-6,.,TGTACCAGCAGTACCACTCGGACGGGGACCTACGAGCAGTACTTC,CTSSTTRTGTYEQYF
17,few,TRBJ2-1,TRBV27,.,TGTGCCAGCACTCCCAGGGGGGCGTCTAGGGGGATTAATGAGCAGTTCTTC,CASTPRGASRGINEQFF
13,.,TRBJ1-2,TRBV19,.,TGTGCCAGGAGTATGGCCCAGAACTATGGCTACACCTTC,CARSMAQNYGYTF
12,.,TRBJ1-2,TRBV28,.,TGTGCCAGCAGTTTCCTACTTTCCCGCTACACCTTC,CASSFLLSRYTF
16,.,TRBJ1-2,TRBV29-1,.,TGCAGCATTGAAGGTCACGCAGGGACTTCAAACTATGGCTACACCTTC,CSIEGHAGTSNYGYTF
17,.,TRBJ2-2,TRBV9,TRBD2,TGTGCCAGCAGCGTTGGGACTAGCGCATCGAACACCGGGGAGCTGTTTTTT,CASSVGTSASNTGELFF
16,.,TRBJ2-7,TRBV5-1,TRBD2,TGCGCCAGCAGCCGGGAGGGGAGGGCCGGATTGAATGAGCAGTACTTC,CASSREGRAGLNEQYF
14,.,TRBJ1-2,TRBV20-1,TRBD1,TGCAGTGCTAGAAAGAGTCCAGGGGGGGATGGCTACACCTTC,CSARKSPGGDGYTF
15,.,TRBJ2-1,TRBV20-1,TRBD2,TGCAGTGCTAGAGTCACTGGGAGGGCCAACAATGAGCAGTTCTTC,CSARVTGRANNEQFF
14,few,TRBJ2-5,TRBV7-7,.,TGTGCTAGCAGCCTCCGACAGGCTTTTGGGACCCAGTACTTC,CASSLRQAFGTQYF
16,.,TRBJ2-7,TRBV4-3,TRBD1,TGCGCCAGCAGCCAAGGCCGGACAGGAACCTCCTACGAGCAGTACTTC,CASSQGRTGTSYEQYF
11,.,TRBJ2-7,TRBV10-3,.,TGTGCCATCAGTAGGTTGAATGAGCAGTACTTC,CAISRLNEQYF
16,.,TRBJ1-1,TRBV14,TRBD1,TGTGCCAGCAGCCGAGTATTCAGGGGGCATAACACGGAAGCTTTCTTT,CASSRVFRGHNTEAFF
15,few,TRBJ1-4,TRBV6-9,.,TGTGCCAGCAGCCAACTCCCGCGTCAGAGGGAAAAACTGTTTTTT,CASSQLPRQREKLFF
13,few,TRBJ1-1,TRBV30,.,TGTGCCTGGGCTGCATACGAGAACACTGAAGCTTTCTTT,CAWAAYENTEAFF
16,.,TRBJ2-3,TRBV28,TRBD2,TGTGCCAGCAGTTTCAGACTAGCTCTAAGCACAGATACGCAGTATTTT,CASSFRLALSTDTQYF
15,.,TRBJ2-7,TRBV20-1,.,TGCAGTGCTAGAGTTGGTCGGGGTTTCTCCTACGAGCAGTACTTC,CSARVGRGFSYEQYF
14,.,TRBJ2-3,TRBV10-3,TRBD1,TGTGCCATCAGTGACGACAGGGGATCAGATACGCAGTATTTT,CAISDDRGSDTQYF
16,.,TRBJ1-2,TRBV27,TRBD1,TGTGCCAGCAGCCGTAATACGGGACAGGGGCGCTCTGGCTACACCTTC,CASSRNTGQGRSGYTF
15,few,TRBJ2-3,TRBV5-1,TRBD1,TGCGCCAGCAGCAGCTCCGGGACAGTCACAGATACGCAGTATTTT,CASSSSGTVTDTQYF
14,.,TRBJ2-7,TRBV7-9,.,TGTGCCAGCAGCGGCTGGACGGGCTCCTACGAGCAGTACTTC,CASSGWTGSYEQYF
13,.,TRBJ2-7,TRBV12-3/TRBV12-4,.,TGTGCCAGCAGTTTCGCAGGGTGGAATGAGCAGTACTTC,CASSFAGWNEQYF
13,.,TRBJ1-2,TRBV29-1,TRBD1,TGCAGCGGACGGGACAGGTCTGCTGGCGGCTACACCTTC,CSGRDRSAGGYTF
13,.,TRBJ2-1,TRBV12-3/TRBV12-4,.,TGTGCCAGCGAGGACGGGGCCCGGAATGAGCAGTTCTTC,CASEDGARNEQFF
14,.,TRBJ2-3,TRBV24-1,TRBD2,TGTGCCACCGGGACTAGCGGGAGCTCAGATACGCAGTATTTT,CATGTSGSSDTQYF
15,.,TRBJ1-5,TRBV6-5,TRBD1,TGTGCCAGCAGGACAGGGGCTCGGGGCAATCAGCCCCAGCATTTT,CASRTGARGNQPQHF
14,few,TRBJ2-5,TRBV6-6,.,TGTGCCAGCAGTTACGGAAGGGGCCTGGAGACCCAGTACTTC,CASSYGRGLETQYF
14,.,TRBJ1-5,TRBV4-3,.,TGCGCCAGCAGCCCAGCTACAGGAGGGCAGCCCCAGCATTTT,CASSPATGGQPQHF
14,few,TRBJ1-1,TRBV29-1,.,TGCAGCGTTGCCAGGTCAGGCGGATTCCCTGAAGCTTTCTTT,CSVARSGGFPEAFF
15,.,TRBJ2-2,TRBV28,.,TGTGCCAGCAGTTTGCGGGGTAGGCCCACCGGGGAGCTGTTTTTT,CASSLRGRPTGELFF
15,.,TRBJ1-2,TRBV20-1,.,TGCAGTGCTAGAAGGGCGGGAATTTTGACTTATGGCTACACCTTC,CSARRAGILTYGYTF